These T cell receptor beta chains were read from a single sample in a study of siplizumab effects on memory and regulatory T cells. The assay was immunoSEQ multiplex PCR, and TCRdb's table has in-frame clones only and misses some. The repertoire holds more than 95,000 clones, 93% seen once, with around 0.62% in the top ten. Sample: Tregs sorted from blood. These receptors all stem from a human donor in good health. CDR3s include the opening cysteine and the closing phenylalanine or tryptophan. Fields, in order: V gene, J gene, CDR3 protein.

TRBV7-2,TRBJ1-4,CASSLDPLGATNEKLFF
TRBV6-6,TRBJ2-7,CASRTSGTSYSYEQYF
TRBV10-3,TRBJ2-7,CAISGTHYEQYF
TRBV14,TRBJ1-2,CASSQVGHYGYTF
TRBV23-1,TRBJ1-2,CASSQSGLRDRGLCNYGYTF
TRBV14,TRBJ2-1,CASSPDRGNEQFF
TRBV11-2,TRBJ2-3,CASSSGTDTQYF
TRBV11-3,TRBJ2-1,CASSLDSTRYNEQFF
TRBV18,TRBJ2-7,CASSPVQVSSYEQYF
TRBV6-6,TRBJ2-7,CASSGLGLDSSYEQYF
TRBV5-5,TRBJ1-6,CASSHSRVYNSPLHF
TRBV9,TRBJ1-2,CASSVSGGVGYGYTF